This T cell receptor beta chain was recorded in a study of blood T cell repertoires in COVID-19. Study background: Samples came from the United States, Italy and Spain, spanning acute and convalescent COVID-19.

The V and J ends lost 1 base and 3 bases respectively, with 10 bases between them. This CDR3 has 15 amino acids. Germline V gene lookup returns CDR1 MGHRA and CDR2 YSYEKL. Only in-frame clones appear in the TCRdb table, and some are missing; sequencing was by immunoSEQ multiplex PCR. This table holds more than 250,000 clones, around nine tenths found once. The chain has TRBV4-1 and TRBJ1-5; D uncertain. The receptor was derived from a young woman who had recovered from COVID-19. Sequencing used PBMCs or T cells enriched from blood (not recorded which). For the CDR3, the DNA is TGCGCCAGCAGCCAAGGAGTCGCCACCAATCAGCCCCAGCATTTT. Its protein product is CASSQGVATNQPQHF.